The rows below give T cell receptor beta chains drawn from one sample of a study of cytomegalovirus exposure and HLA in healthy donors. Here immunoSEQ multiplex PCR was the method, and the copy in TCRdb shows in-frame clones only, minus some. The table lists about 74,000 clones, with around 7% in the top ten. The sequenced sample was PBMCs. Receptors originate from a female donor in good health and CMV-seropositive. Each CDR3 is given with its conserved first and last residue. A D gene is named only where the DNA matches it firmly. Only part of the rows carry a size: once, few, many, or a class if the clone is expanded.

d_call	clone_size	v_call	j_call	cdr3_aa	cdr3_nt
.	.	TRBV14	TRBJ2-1	CASSHLITWADNEQFF	TGTGCCAGCAGCCATTTGATTACATGGGCCGACAATGAGCAGTTCTTC
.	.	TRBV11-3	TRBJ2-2	CASSLSRNTGELFF	TGTGCCAGCAGCTTATCGAGGAACACCGGGGAGCTGTTTTTT
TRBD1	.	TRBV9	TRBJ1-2	CASSARGQHDYTF	TGTGCCAGCAGCGCCCGGGGACAGCATGACTACACCTTC
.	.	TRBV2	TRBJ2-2	CARRDTADAGELFF	TGTGCCAGGAGAGACACTGCCGACGCCGGGGAGCTGTTTTTT
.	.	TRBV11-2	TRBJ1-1	CASSFLDRQNTEAFF	TGTGCCAGCAGCTTCCTGGACAGACAGAACACTGAAGCTTTCTTT
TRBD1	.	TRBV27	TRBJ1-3	CASSLTGRGNTIYF	TGTGCCAGCAGTTTGACAGGGCGGGGAAACACCATATATTTT
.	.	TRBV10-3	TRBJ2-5	CAISESKVAGETQYF	TGTGCCATCAGTGAGTCGAAAGTAGCCGGTGAGACCCAGTACTTC
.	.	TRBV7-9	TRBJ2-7	CASSLAEGPGYEQYF	TGTGCCAGCAGCTTAGCGGAGGGACCCGGGTACGAGCAGTACTTC
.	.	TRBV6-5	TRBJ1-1	CASSYFPSRGAFF	TGTGCCAGCAGTTACTTCCCTTCCCGAGGAGCTTTCTTT
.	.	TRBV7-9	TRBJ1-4	CASSLGSAATNEKLFF	TGTGCCAGCAGCTTAGGATCTGCGGCAACTAATGAAAAACTGTTTTTT
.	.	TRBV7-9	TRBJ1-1	CASSWSQGRTEAFF	TGTGCCAGCAGCTGGTCCCAGGGTAGGACTGAAGCTTTCTTT
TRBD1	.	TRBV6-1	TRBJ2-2	CASRGTGGQTGELFF	TGTGCCAGCCGCGGGACAGGGGGCCAGACCGGGGAGCTGTTTTTT
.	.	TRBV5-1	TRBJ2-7	CASSLADRNVEQYF	TGCGCCAGCAGCTTGGCGGACAGAAATGTCGAGCAGTACTTC
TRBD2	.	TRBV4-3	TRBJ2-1	CASSQNLAGQSNEQFF	TGCGCCAGCAGCCAAAATCTAGCGGGACAATCCAATGAGCAGTTCTTC
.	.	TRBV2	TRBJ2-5	CASSEARGEKTQYF	TGTGCCAGCAGTGAAGCGCGTGGGGAGAAGACCCAGTACTTC
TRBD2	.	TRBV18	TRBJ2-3	CASSPPSRGGDTQYF	TGTGCCAGCTCACCACCCTCCCGGGGGGGAGATACGCAGTATTTT
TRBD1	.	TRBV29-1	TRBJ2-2	CSVRRQGNTGELFF	TGCAGCGTTCGTCGACAGGGTAACACCGGGGAGCTGTTTTTT
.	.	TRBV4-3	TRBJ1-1	CASSQDEGVEAFF	TGCGCCAGCAGCCAAGATGAGGGTGTTGAAGCTTTCTTT
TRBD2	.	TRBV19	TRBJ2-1	CASSPSGGPEQFF	TGTGCCAGTAGTCCTAGCGGGGGGCCTGAGCAGTTCTTC
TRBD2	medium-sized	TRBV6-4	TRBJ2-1	CASSEAGGPNEQFF	TGTGCCAGCAGTGAAGCGGGAGGGCCCAATGAGCAGTTCTTC